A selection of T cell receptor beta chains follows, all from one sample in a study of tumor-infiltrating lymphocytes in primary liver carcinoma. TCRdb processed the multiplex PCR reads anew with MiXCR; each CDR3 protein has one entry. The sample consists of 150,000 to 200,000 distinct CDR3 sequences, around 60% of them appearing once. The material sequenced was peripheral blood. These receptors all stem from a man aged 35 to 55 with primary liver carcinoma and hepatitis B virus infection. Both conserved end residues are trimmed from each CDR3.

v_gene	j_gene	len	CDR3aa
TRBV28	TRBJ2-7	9	ASTQGSEQY
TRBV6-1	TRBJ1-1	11	TSSEAGQGEAF
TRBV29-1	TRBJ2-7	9	SIGGLDEQY
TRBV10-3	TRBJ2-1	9	AIRLGNEQF
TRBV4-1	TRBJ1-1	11	ASSPEGQTEAF
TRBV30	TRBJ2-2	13	AWKLGAANTGELF
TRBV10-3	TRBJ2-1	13	ATTLRAGGSDEQF
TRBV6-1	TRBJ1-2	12	ASSEIRDNYGYT
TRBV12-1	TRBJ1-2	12	ASRDSDSLYGYT
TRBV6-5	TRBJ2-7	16	VSSLLGPNYSGAYEQY
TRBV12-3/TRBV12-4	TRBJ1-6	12	ASSFMGGYPPLH
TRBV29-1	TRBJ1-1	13	SARGAGATNTEAF
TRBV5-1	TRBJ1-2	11	ASKTGADYGYT
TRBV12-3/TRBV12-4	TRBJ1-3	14	ASSLETAESGNTIY
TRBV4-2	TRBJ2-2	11	PSSQYVGGELF
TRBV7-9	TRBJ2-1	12	ASSLELGGNEQF
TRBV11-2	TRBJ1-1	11	ASSRSRDSEAF
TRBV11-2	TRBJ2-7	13	ASSARDRGFYEQY
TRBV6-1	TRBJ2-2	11	SSQTGDTGELF
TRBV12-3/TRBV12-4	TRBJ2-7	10	ANSFGSYEQY
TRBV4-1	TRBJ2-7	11	ASSHLGLYEQY
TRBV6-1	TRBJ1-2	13	ASSDATTGGIGYT
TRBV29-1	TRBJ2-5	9	STVGPETQY
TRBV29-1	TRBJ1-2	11	SVVFGARGGYT
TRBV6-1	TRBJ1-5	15	ASRAGQGPNPNQPQH
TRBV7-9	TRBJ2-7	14	ASSPDRGPDPYEQY
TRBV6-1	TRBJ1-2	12	ASSGTGGDYGYT
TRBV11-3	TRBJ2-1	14	VSSPGLAGAYNEQF
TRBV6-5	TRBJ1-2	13	ASSYSPDGSRGCT
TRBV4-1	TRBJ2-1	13	ASSYRQGSKNDQF
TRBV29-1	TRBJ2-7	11	SVVSAQGYEQY
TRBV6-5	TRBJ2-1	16	ASSYSPITGAIGNEQF
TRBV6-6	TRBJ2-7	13	ASSYPGRSSYEQY
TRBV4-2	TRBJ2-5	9	TSSQGETQY
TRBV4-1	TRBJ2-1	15	ASSRGTAACVYNEQF
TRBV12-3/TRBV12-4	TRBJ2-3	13	ASSLAGGIPDTQY
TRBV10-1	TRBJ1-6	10	ARWEGNSPLH
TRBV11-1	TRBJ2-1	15	ASSLILQAGKYNEQS
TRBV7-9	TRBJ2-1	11	DSSLGGINEQF
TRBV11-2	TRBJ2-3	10	ASSSGGGTQY
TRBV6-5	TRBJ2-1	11	ASSSTVYNEQL
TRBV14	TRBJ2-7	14	ASSQDTGLDFYEQY
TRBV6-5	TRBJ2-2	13	ASTRQGTNTGELF
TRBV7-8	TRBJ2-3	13	ASGQREGPGDTQY
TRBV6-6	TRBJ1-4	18	ASSYSILAAGSVSNEKLF